A single sample gave rise to the 29 T cell receptor beta chains below, sequenced in a study of cytomegalovirus exposure and HLA in healthy donors. Vbeta (60) and Jbeta (13) primers were used in the PCR. Libraries were prepared by immunoSEQ multiplex PCR; TCRdb keeps only in-frame clonotypes and omits some of them. Here the sample spans about 170,000 clones, approximately 81% being singletons. Sequenced sample: PBMCs. The receptors come from a boy aged 2 to 10 in good health and CMV-seronegative.

The J gene is TRBJ1-1, the V gene TRBV6-1; D perhaps matches TRBD1 (6 bases). CDR3 length: 14 amino acids. Germline CDR1 and CDR2: MNHNS and SASEGT. V lost 11 bases and J 1 base, leaving 17 bases between the germline ends. The DNA for the CDR3 is TGTGCCGGCTCAACGCAGGGGCCGAACACTGAAGCTTTCTTT. Residues: CAGSTQGPNTEAFF.

The chain carries TRBV5-1 and TRBJ2-1, with D uncertain. The ends were cut back, 2 bases at V and 0 bases at J, with 6 bases in the middle. Per the germline V gene, CDR1 is SGHRS and CDR2 is YFSETQ. The CDR3 is 14 amino acids. The CDR3 DNA follows: TGCGCCAGCAGCTTTAGTACCTCCTACAATGAGCAGTTCTTC. Protein sequence: CASSFSTSYNEQFF.

This chain joins TRBV6-1 and TRBJ2-7; TRBD1 matches 7 bases. J gave up 6 bases and V 7 bases, and 15 bases lay outside the gene matches. The CDR3 has 15 residues. The germline gives CDR1 MNHNS, CDR2 SASEGT. The CDR3 DNA reads as TGTGCCAGCACAATCAGGGACAGCTTTACCCTCGAGCAGTACGTC. Its translation is CASTIRDSFTLEQYV.

V usage is TRBV11-2 and J usage is TRBJ1-6, with 7 positions matching TRBD1. V dropped 5 bases and J dropped 8; count of bases not matched to a gene: 6. Germline assignment: CDR1 SGHAT and CDR2 FQNNGV. CDR3 length: 14 residues. CDR3 region: CASSLDRYYSPLHF. The CDR3, as DNA: TGTGCCAGCAGCCTGGACAGGTATTATTCACCCCTCCACTTT.

This sequence joins TRBV28 and TRBJ1-4; TRBD1 might be the D (6 bases). This CDR3 spans 14 amino acids. Germline V gene sequence: CDR1 MDHEN, CDR2 SYDVKM. V was shortened by 4 bases and J by 3 bases, with 9 bases between the two germline ends. CDR3 amino acids: CASSYRVANEKLFF. DNA of the CDR3: TGTGCCAGCAGTTACAGGGTGGCTAATGAAAAACTGTTTTTT.

The chain couples TRBV6-4 to TRBJ2-3; 10 nucleotides align to TRBD1. V gave up 6 bases and J gave up 6 bases; unmatched junction bases: 6. CDR3 length: 14 amino acids. Germline V lookup: CDR1 MRHNA, CDR2 SNTAGT. The chain's CDR3 is CASSAGTGADTQYF. The CDR3 coding sequence is TGTGCCAGCAGCGCCGGGACAGGGGCCGATACGCAGTATTTT.

V gene TRBV19 combines with J gene TRBJ2-1, with 7 bases fitting TRBD1. The trim removed 5 bases at V and 5 bases at J, leaving 9 bases unmatched. Germline values: CDR1 LNHDA, CDR2 SQIVND (reference sequence). The CDR3 has 15 residues. The CDR3 loop is CASSLRQGGDNEQFF. The DNA of the CDR3 is TGTGCCAGTAGTCTTAGACAGGGTGGGGACAATGAGCAGTTCTTC. The entire variable domain, with the rest obtained from reference TRBV19 and TRBJ2-1, is as follows: DGGITQSPKYLFRKEGQNVTLSCEQNLNHDAMYWYRQDPGQGLRLIYYSQIVNDFQKGDIAEGYSVSREKKESFPLTVTSAQKNPTAFYLCASSLRQGGDNEQFFGPGTRLTVL.

The chain couples TRBV11-2 to TRBJ2-2; D not resolved. Germline V gene sequence: CDR1 SGHAT, CDR2 FQNNGV. The V end was cut by 2 bases, the J end by 5 bases, with 12 bases between. This CDR3 comprises 15 residues. The CDR3 is CASSLSVSRTGELFF. The CDR3 nucleotides read TGTGCCAGCAGCTTATCCGTTAGTAGAACCGGGGAGCTGTTTTTT.

This chain links TRBV5-1 with TRBJ2-1; 11 bases agree with TRBD2. Germline CDR1 reads SGHRS; CDR2 reads YFSETQ. The junction had 4 bases not matched to a gene; V was cut back by 0 bases and J by 5 bases. CDR3 length: 16 residues. CDR3 sequence: CASSLEGSGRDNEQFF. The CDR3 region has the DNA TGCGCCAGCAGCTTGGAGGGTAGCGGGAGGGACAATGAGCAGTTCTTC.

This chain connects TRBV30 to TRBJ2-3; TRBD2 matches at 11 bases. The CDR3 is 17 amino acids. The J segment lost 2 bases and the V segment lost 1 base, leaving 8 bases of the junction unmatched. The germline V gene has CDR1 GTSNPN and CDR2 SVGIG (reference sequence). The CDR3 loop is CAWSGVAGGGYTDTQYF. CDR3 nucleotide sequence: TGTGCCTGGAGTGGGGTAGCGGGAGGGGGATACACAGATACGCAGTATTTT.

J is TRBJ1-5 and V is TRBV19; the D is unclear. The CDR3 is 13 amino acids. CDR1 and CDR2 from the germline V gene are LNHDA and SQIVND (reference sequence). Trimming took 7 bases from V and 6 from J, leaving 13 bases between them. The CDR3 spells CASTPWAGQPQHF. CDR3 coding DNA: TGTGCCAGTACACCCTGGGCGGGTCAGCCCCAGCATTTT.

This clone was observed a handful of times. The chain carries TRBV27 and TRBJ1-6, with TRBD1 as a possible D gene (6 bases). The germline V gene has CDR1 MNHEY and CDR2 SMNVEV (reference sequence). This CDR3 comprises 15 residues. V shed 3 bases and J shed 4 bases, with 10 bases lying between them. The CDR3 bases are TGTGCCAGCAGTTTCGGGACACATTATAATTCACCCCTCCACTTT. This gives the protein CASSFGTHYNSPLHF.

The rearrangement links TRBV10-2 to TRBJ2-7; D might be TRBD1 (6 bases). V shed 5 bases and J shed 1 base, with 12 bases lying between them. In germline, CDR1 is WSHSY, CDR2 SAAADI. The CDR3 loop spans 14 amino acids. The CDR3 here is CASSFNRVSYEQYF. In DNA, the CDR3 is TGCGCCAGCAGTTTTAACAGGGTTTCCTACGAGCAGTACTTC.

The CDR3 reads CASSQGQEQFF. CDR3 DNA: TGTGCCAGCAGCCAAGGACAGGAGCAGTTCTTC. The chain combines TRBV5-4 with TRBJ2-1; tentatively, D is TRBD1 (6 bases). The CDR3 has 11 residues. The germline gives CDR1 SGHNT, CDR2 YYREEE (reference sequence). V lost 4 bases to trimming and J lost 10 bases, with 9 bases between them.

The V call is TRBV7-2, the J call TRBJ1-6, with 8 bases fitting TRBD1. CDR3 length equals 14 residues. With 5 bases clipped from V and 7 bases from J, the junction kept 4 bases outside the gene matches. From germline, CDR1 is SGHTA and CDR2 FQGNSA. The DNA of the CDR3 is TGTGCCAGCAGCCTTGGGACAGGAAATTCACCCCTCCACTTT. Translating it yields CASSLGTGNSPLHF.

This rearrangement joins TRBV28 to TRBJ1-4; 7 bases map to TRBD1. Unmatched junction bases numbered 13, after V lost 5 bases and J lost 10 bases. The CDR3 has 15 amino acids. The germline gives CDR1 MDHEN, CDR2 SYDVKM. The CDR3: CASSPEGQVTGKLFF. The CDR3 DNA reads as TGTGCCAGCAGTCCGGAAGGACAGGTAACAGGAAAACTGTTTTTT.

The chain couples TRBV5-5 to TRBJ1-5; D is unresolved. From germline, CDR1 is SGHKS and CDR2 YYEKEE (reference sequence). CDR3 length equals 13 residues. With 0 bases removed from V and 8 bases from J, the gap between germline ends came to 9 bases. The DNA for the CDR3 is TGTGCCAGCAGCTTGGCGGGGTCCGAGCCCCAGCATTTT. Encoded protein: CASSLAGSEPQHF.

V and J are TRBV28 and TRBJ2-7; D uncertain. The V and J ends lost 3 bases and 0 bases respectively, with 15 bases between them. Per germline, CDR1 MDHEN and CDR2 SYDVKM. The CDR3 contains 16 residues. The DNA for the CDR3 is TGTGCCAGCAGTTTCACCCTGGAACAGCTCTCCTACGAGCAGTACTTC. This gives the protein CASSFTLEQLSYEQYF.

The chain employs TRBV28 and TRBJ1-1; D not certain. This CDR3 is 13 amino acids long. Looked up from germline, CDR1 is MDHEN and CDR2 is SYDVKM. Between the trimmed V and J ends, which lost 3 bases and 0 bases, there was a span of 5 bases. CDR3 amino acids: CASSFRVNTEAFF. In DNA, the CDR3 is TGTGCCAGCAGTTTCCGGGTGAACACTGAAGCTTTCTTT. Variable domain in full (rest from reference TRBV28 and TRBJ1-1): DVKVTQSSRYLVKRTGEKVFLECVQDMDHENMFWYRQDPGLGLRLIYFSYDVKMKEKGDIPEGYSVSREKKERFSLILESASTNQTSMYLCASSFRVNTEAFFGQGTRLTVV.

There are a few counts of this clone. The chain carries TRBV2 and TRBJ1-6, with a weak D call TRBD1 (5 bases). Germline V CDR1 and CDR2: SNHLY, FYNNEI. The CDR3 has 14 amino acids. Between the trimmed V and J ends, which lost 4 bases and 11 bases, there was a span of 15 bases. CDR3 residues: CASSGVRVKTPLHF. Written as DNA, the CDR3 is TGTGCCAGCAGTGGGGTCAGGGTGAAAACACCCCTCCACTTT.

This clone is a singleton in its sample. The gene calls are TRBV28 and TRBJ1-2; 9 nucleotides line up with TRBD1. The CDR3 consists of 17 residues. Germline loops: CDR1 MDHEN, CDR2 SYDVKM. V trimming: 1 base; J trimming: 3 bases; junction bases outside the gene matches: 9. The CDR3 region has the DNA TGTGCCAGCAGTTTATTGGTGGGACAGGGCTTTCACTATGGCTACACCTTC. Residues: CASSLLVGQGFHYGYTF.

V is TRBV7-8 and J is TRBJ2-1; the D gene is possibly TRBD2 (5 bases). This CDR3 is 12 amino acids long. V lost 8 bases to trimming and J lost 10 bases, with 15 bases between them. Germline-derived CDR1 and CDR2 are SGHVS and FQNEAQ. The chain's CDR3 is CASGLTSWEQFF. For the CDR3, the DNA is TGTGCCAGCGGACTCACAAGCTGGGAGCAGTTCTTC. The full variable domain, with the rest looked up from reference TRBV7-8 and TRBJ2-1, is GAGVSQSPRYKVAKRGQDVALRCDPISGHVSLFWYQQALGQGPEFLTYFQNEAQLDKSGLPSDRFFAERPEGSVSTLKIQRTQQEDSAVYLCASGLTSWEQFFGPGTRLTVL.

The V gene is TRBV5-4, the J gene TRBJ1-2; D may be TRBD1 (6 bases). The CDR3 is 14 amino acids. In germline, CDR1 is SGHNT, CDR2 YYREEE (reference sequence). V was trimmed by 1 base and J by 5 bases, leaving 12 bases between them. The CDR3 is CASSLTGLGYGYTF. The CDR3 DNA follows: TGTGCCAGCAGCTTGACAGGGTTAGGGTATGGCTACACCTTC.

V gene TRBV6-6 combines with J gene TRBJ1-5, with 7 bases that match TRBD1. The CDR3 spans 15 residues. The germline gives CDR1 MNHNY, CDR2 SVGAGI (reference sequence). Trimming took 5 bases from V and 3 from J; bases not matched to a gene: 7. The CDR3 region has the DNA TGTGCCAGCAGTCTTGACAGGGCCTACAATCAGCCCCAGCATTTT. Translating gives CASSLDRAYNQPQHF.

A remark on this clone: At one of its ends the junction is not consistent with the germline gene, which may arise from a read error. The V call is TRBV14, the J call TRBJ2-7, with 8 bases aligning to TRBD1. The CDR3 is 12 residues long. The germline gives CDR1 SGHDN, CDR2 FVKESK. CDR3 residues: CASSLTGQGVDF. The CDR3, as DNA: TGTGCCAGCAGCCTAACTGGACAGGGCGTGGACTTC.

The chain couples TRBV10-1 to TRBJ1-1; 7 bases align to TRBD1. This CDR3 has 13 amino acids. CDR1 is WNHNN and CDR2 is SYGVQD in the germline V gene (reference sequence). Trimming removed 7 bases from V and 7 bases from J; junction bases left unmatched: 9. CDR3: CASNLQQGSEAFF. In DNA form, the CDR3 reads TGCGCCAGCAACTTACAACAGGGGAGTGAAGCTTTCTTT.

Notes on this clone: One end of the junction fails to match germline, which may point to a read error. This chain links TRBV7-7 with TRBJ2-2; 7 nucleotides agree with TRBD1. Germline V gives CDR1 SSHAT, CDR2 FNYEAQ (reference sequence). There are 14 residues in the CDR3. The CDR3 is CASSLQTGTGELFF. CDR3 nucleotides: TGTGCTAGCAGCCTCCAGACAGGGACCGGGGAGCTGTTTTTT.

The J gene is TRBJ1-1, the V gene TRBV6-5; TRBD1 aligns across 7 bases. Germline trimming cut 11 bases from V and 3 bases from J; bases unmatched to any gene: 15. Per the germline V gene, CDR1 is MNHEY and CDR2 is SVGAGI. CDR3 size: 15 residues. CDR3 in DNA: TGTGCCGTCACCCGAAGGGGGCGCTCGGACACTGAAGCTTTCTTT. It yields the protein CAVTRRGRSDTEAFF.

This clone has just a few counts. V is TRBV5-1 and J is TRBJ2-1, with D possibly TRBD2 on 6 matching bases. CDR1 and CDR2 (germline): SGHRS, YFSETQ. This CDR3 is built from 16 residues. Deletions cut 4 bases from V and 0 bases from J, with 14 bases between. CDR3 nucleotides: TGCGCCAGCAGCCCTAGCGTGATGAGCTCCTACAATGAGCAGTTCTTC. Protein product: CASSPSVMSSYNEQFF. The whole variable domain, remainder taken from reference TRBV5-1 and TRBJ2-1, is KAGVTQTPRYLIKTRGQQVTLSCSPISGHRSVSWYQQTPGQGLQFLFEYFSETQRNKGNFPGRFSGRQFSNSRSEMNVSTLELGDSALYLCASSPSVMSSYNEQFFGPGTRLTVL.